This section outlines one T cell receptor (beta chain) sequence together with its context. Its antigen is not known. Each PCR replicate from the sorted subsets contained about 210 ng DNA, which is tens of thousands of T cell genomes. Here immunoSEQ multiplex PCR was the method, and the copy in TCRdb shows in-frame clones only, minus some. Of about 2.2 million clones listed, about 93% were seen once; the top ten hold around 1.7%. The CDR3 totals 13 residues. Germline V gene data show CDR1 as SGHTS and CDR2 as YDEGEE. The V gene lost 2 bases and the J gene lost 5 bases, with 7 bases spanning the gap. This entry comes from a study of shared clonotypes between healthy human individuals. Study-level background: Three CD4 naive, three CD4 memory, two CD8 naive and one CD8 memory plate were used per donor. General study findings and limits: Memory subsets had estimated richness that was generally smaller than that of naive subsets.

Naive-designated CD8 cells lacked CD45RO, were positively enriched for CCR7, and omitted terminally differentiated effector memory CD45RA+ cells. All participating donors were Caucasian adults from Nashville, Tennessee. The chain recombines TRBV5-8 with TRBJ1-4; D remains unclear. The sequenced material came from naive CD8+ T cells from PBMCs. This sequence was found in a young man in good health. Some clones in this sample may be carry-over from other donors' samples. The CDR3: CASSFMRNEKLFF. CDR3 nucleotide sequence: TGTGCCAGCAGCTTCATGAGAAATGAAAAACTGTTTTTT.